The 32 T cell receptor beta chains below come from one sample, sequenced in a study of OX40 agonist ivuxolimab in advanced cancers. The protocol was immunoSEQ multiplex PCR, while the TCRdb copy is restricted to in-frame clones and leaves out a portion. In the table there are roughly 67,000 clones, roughly 90% of which are singletons. The starting material was CD4+ or CD8+ T cells sorted from blood, obtained in a trial of the OX40 agonist ivuxolimab. The origin of the receptors is an adult with an advanced solid tumor such as melanoma, head and neck, liver or kidney cancer.

V gene TRBV28 combines with J gene TRBJ1-2; D possibly corresponds to TRBD1 (5 bases). The CDR3 runs to 14 residues. Germline CDR1 is MDHEN and CDR2 is SYDVKM. Trimming pared 6 bases from V and 4 bases from J, leaving 15 bases between. The CDR3 nucleotides are TGTGCCAGCAGCCCCCCCGGGGGTCTCTATGGCTACACCTTC. Residues: CASSPPGGLYGYTF.

The table lists this clone with a count of one. This CDR3 is CASSLRGLAVNEQFF. CDR3 nucleotide sequence: TGTGCCAGCAGCCTAAGGGGACTAGCGGTAAATGAGCAGTTCTTC. J is TRBJ2-1 and V is TRBV11-3; 11 bases agree with TRBD2. The CDR3 has 15 residues. Losses at the gene ends were 5 bases for V and 7 bases for J; bases not matched to a gene: 7. Germline CDR1 reads SGHNT; CDR2 reads YENEEA.

The chain recombines TRBV18 with TRBJ1-1, with 8 bases fitting TRBD1. After removal of 0 bases from V and 10 bases from J, the junction contained 7 bases not matched to a gene. The CDR3 loop spans 14 amino acids. The germline gives CDR1 KGHSH, CDR2 LQKENI. DNA of the CDR3: TGTGCCAGCTCACCACCTAACGGACAGGGTACAGCTTTCTTT. Encoded protein: CASSPPNGQGTAFF.

The chain couples TRBV5-4 to TRBJ2-4; 7 bases line up with TRBD2. V gave up 0 bases and J gave up 5 bases; unmatched junction bases: 8. The germline CDR1 and CDR2 sequences are SGHNT and YYREEE (reference sequence). The CDR3 covers 16 residues. CDR3 sequence: CASSLVGGPGENIQYF. CDR3 nucleotides: TGTGCCAGCAGCTTGGTGGGAGGGCCGGGGGAAAACATTCAGTACTTC.

The chain links TRBV7-3 to TRBJ2-1; 9 nucleotides align to TRBD2. V shed 2 bases, J shed 10 bases, and the junction held 6 bases outside the gene matches. CDR1 and CDR2 from the germline V gene are SGHTA and FQGTGA. The CDR3 length is 14 residues. The CDR3 here is CASSLSREGVEQFF. The CDR3 bases are TGTGCCAGCAGCTTATCGCGGGAGGGTGTCGAGCAGTTCTTC.

The gene calls are TRBV7-9 and TRBJ1-2; tentative D call: TRBD1 (6 bases). Between the trimmed V and J ends, which lost 5 bases and 4 bases, there was a span of 11 bases. The CDR3 consists of 13 residues. Per the germline V gene, CDR1 is SEHNR and CDR2 is FQNEAQ (reference sequence). CDR3 residues: CASSRGQSYGYTF. As DNA, the CDR3 is TGTGCCAGCAGCCGCGGACAGAGCTATGGCTACACCTTC.

The chain couples TRBV6-5 to TRBJ1-2; D gene uncertain. Germline assignment: CDR1 MNHEY and CDR2 SVGAGI. The CDR3 length is 11 residues. Trimming shortened V by 6 bases and J by 5 bases, and 7 bases separated the two germline ends. DNA for the CDR3: TGTGCCAGCAGGCGAGGATATGGCTACACCTTC. Translating gives CASRRGYGYTF.

The chain uses TRBV11-2 and TRBJ2-7; D perhaps matches TRBD2 (6 bases). CDR3 size: 13 residues. Per the germline V gene, CDR1 is SGHAT and CDR2 is FQNNGV. Deletions cut 1 base from V and 7 bases from J, with 11 bases between. The DNA of the CDR3 is TGTGCCAGCAGCTTAGTCTGGGGAGGTGAGCAGTACTTC. Protein sequence: CASSLVWGGEQYF.

The rearrangement joins TRBV7-2 to TRBJ2-3; 8 nucleotides agree with TRBD2. CDR3 length: 17 residues. Germline CDR1 reads SGHTA; CDR2 reads FQGNSA. V dropped 1 base and J dropped 2; count of bases not matched to a gene: 8. DNA for the CDR3: TGTGCCAGCAGCTTAGGGAGGCGGGAGGCCATCACAGATACGCAGTATTTT. Translating it yields CASSLGRREAITDTQYF. The whole variable domain, remainder taken from reference TRBV7-2 and TRBJ2-3, is GAGVSQSPSNKVTEKGKDVELRCDPISGHTALYWYRQSLGQGLEFLIYFQGNSAPDKSGLPSDRFSAERTGGSVSTLTIQRTQQEDSAVYLCASSLGRREAITDTQYFGPGTRLTVL.

V gene TRBV7-2 combines with J gene TRBJ2-3; the D gene is possibly TRBD2 (5 bases). Germline V CDR1 and CDR2: SGHTA, FQGNSA. Trimming pared 6 bases from V and 2 bases from J, leaving 18 bases between. This CDR3 spans 16 amino acids. The CDR3 DNA reads TGTGCCAGCAGACCGGGGATGCCGGGGATCACAGATACGCAGTATTTT. Protein product: CASRPGMPGITDTQYF.

V gene TRBV5-4 combines with J gene TRBJ2-2; 7 positions match TRBD1. Germline values: CDR1 SGHNT, CDR2 YYREEE (reference sequence). The CDR3 covers 16 residues. Trimming cost V 3 bases and J 0 bases; bases outside gene matches: 5. CDR3 in amino acids: CASSSTGAANTGELFF. The CDR3, as DNA: TGTGCCAGCAGCTCAACAGGGGCCGCGAACACCGGGGAGCTGTTTTTT.

The chain uses TRBV5-4 and TRBJ2-1; D is ambiguous. V lost 2 bases, J lost 0 bases, and 9 bases lay in between. Germline V lookup: CDR1 SGHNT, CDR2 YYREEE (reference sequence). The CDR3 extends over 15 amino acids. Here the CDR3 reads CASSFLVGSYNEQFF. The CDR3 DNA is TGTGCCAGCAGCTTTTTGGTGGGCTCCTACAATGAGCAGTTCTTC.

The chain couples TRBV27 to TRBJ1-1; D remains unclear. Germline-derived CDR1 and CDR2 are MNHEY and SMNVEV (reference sequence). There are 13 residues in the CDR3. With 2 bases removed from V and 6 bases from J, the gap between germline ends came to 10 bases. The DNA for the CDR3 is TGTGCCAGCAGTTTAGTCGAACCCCCTGAAGCTTTCTTT. Encoded protein: CASSLVEPPEAFF.

This clone was observed a single time. The chain links TRBV6-5 to TRBJ2-1, with D unresolved. This CDR3 has 16 residues. Germline CDR1 is MNHEY and CDR2 is SVGAGI. The V gene lost 0 bases and the J gene lost 3 bases, with 12 bases spanning the gap. The CDR3 sequence is CASSYSRTPLYNEQFF. CDR3 bases: TGTGCCAGCAGTTACTCGAGGACCCCTCTCTACAATGAGCAGTTCTTC.

The CDR3 DNA is TGTGCCAGCTCACCACTCCCAGGGACAGACATTCAGTACTTC. Encoded protein: CASSPLPGTDIQYF. The chain carries TRBV18 and TRBJ2-4; 7 bases are shared with TRBD1. The CDR3 totals 14 residues. Germline V gene sequence: CDR1 KGHSH, CDR2 LQKENI. J gave up 8 bases and V 1 base, and 5 bases lay outside the gene matches.

The rearrangement joins TRBV5-5 to TRBJ2-5; the D gene could be TRBD1 or TRBD2 (7 bases each). The germline CDR1 and CDR2 sequences are SGHKS and YYEKEE (reference sequence). The V gene lost 2 bases and the J gene lost 4 bases, with 15 bases spanning the gap. The CDR3 sequence is 15 residues long. The CDR3 nucleotides are TGTGCCAGCAGCTTACTACAGGGGAGGGCAGAGACCCAGTACTTC. Translation: CASSLLQGRAETQYF.

The chain couples TRBV5-5 to TRBJ2-7; 10 nucleotides match TRBD2. The junction had 2 bases not matched to a gene; V was cut back by 3 bases and J by 5 bases. The CDR3 spans 13 residues. Germline CDR1 reads SGHKS; CDR2 reads YYEKEE (reference sequence). The CDR3 nucleotides are TGTGCCAGCAGCTCCCTAGCGGGAGACGAGCAGTACTTC. Its protein is CASSSLAGDEQYF.

In its sample, this clone was seen once. The chain has TRBV6-5 and TRBJ1-5; 10 bases line up with TRBD1. The CDR3 is made up of 15 amino acids. The V and J ends lost 6 bases and 2 bases, in that order; junction bases with no gene match: 4. Germline V gene data show CDR1 as MNHEY and CDR2 as SVGAGI. The CDR3 DNA is TGTGCCAGCAGGATCGGGACAGGGGGCAATCAGCCCCAGCATTTT. Its protein product is CASRIGTGGNQPQHF.

This chain joins TRBV11-3 and TRBJ2-5; possible D gene TRBD2, 5 bases. Germline-derived CDR1 and CDR2 are SGHNT and YENEEA. V was clipped by 2 bases and J by 4 bases, with 8 bases between them. The CDR3 covers 13 residues. The CDR3 region is CASSLRLAETQYF. The CDR3 nucleotides are TGTGCCAGCAGCTTACGGCTAGCAGAGACCCAGTACTTC.

The chain employs TRBV7-8 and TRBJ1-5, with 11 bases matching TRBD1. This CDR3 contains 16 residues. Germline V gene sequence: CDR1 SGHVS, CDR2 FQNEAQ. J lost 0 bases, V lost 4 bases, and 2 bases had no gene match. The CDR3 DNA reads TGTGCCAGCAGCTGGGGGACAGGGGGTAGCAATCAGCCCCAGCATTTT. Protein sequence: CASSWGTGGSNQPQHF.

The rearrangement links TRBV28 to TRBJ2-5; weak D call: TRBD1 (6 bases). The germline V and J ends were trimmed by 4 bases and 4 bases, with 16 bases remaining between them. Germline CDR1 is MDHEN and CDR2 is SYDVKM. The length of the CDR3 is 15 residues. The DNA of the CDR3 is TGTGCCAGCAGTTCTTACCTGACAGGAATAGAGACCCAGTACTTC. It is translated as CASSSYLTGIETQYF.

V usage is TRBV5-1 and J usage is TRBJ1-4; TRBD1 might be the D (5 bases). The CDR3 is 15 residues long. Germline V gives CDR1 SGHRS, CDR2 YFSETQ. V lost 0 bases and J lost 8, with 14 bases in between. This CDR3 is CASSLAGTGKEKLFF. DNA for the CDR3: TGCGCCAGCAGCTTGGCGGGGACCGGGAAGGAAAAACTGTTTTTT.

The chain links TRBV7-9 to TRBJ2-5, with TRBD1 matching over 8 bases. This CDR3 spans 15 amino acids. Germline CDR1 is SEHNR and CDR2 is FQNEAQ (reference sequence). Losses at the gene ends were 1 base for V and 4 bases for J; bases not matched to a gene: 5. The CDR3 protein is CASSLGTGTRETQYF. The CDR3 DNA reads as TGTGCCAGCAGCTTAGGGACAGGGACGCGAGAGACCCAGTACTTC.

The V gene is TRBV18, the J gene TRBJ1-2, with D tentatively TRBD1 (5 bases). CDR1 is KGHSH and CDR2 is LQKENI in the germline V gene. The V end was cut by 5 bases, the J end by 6 bases, with 22 bases between. This CDR3 has 16 amino acids. DNA for the CDR3: TGTGCCAGCTCATCACAGTCAGGAGGGGCTTCAGATGGCTACACCTTC. It encodes CASSSQSGGASDGYTF.

This chain connects TRBV4-3 to TRBJ2-2; TRBD1 agrees at 10 bases. The CDR3 has 17 residues. With V trimmed by 4 bases and J by 4 bases, 9 bases remained unmatched. CDR1 is LGHNA, CDR2 YSLEER, per germline. CDR3 protein: CASSPHTGTGATGELFF. The CDR3 DNA reads as TGCGCCAGCAGCCCTCACACCGGGACAGGGGCCACCGGGGAGCTGTTTTTT.

This rearrangement joins TRBV5-1 to TRBJ2-3; 9 positions agree with TRBD1. Germline loops: CDR1 SGHRS, CDR2 YFSETQ. Germline trimming cut 4 bases from V and 0 bases from J; bases unmatched to any gene: 6. The CDR3 has 16 amino acids. The CDR3 region is CASSPDRGASTDTQYF. The CDR3 nucleotides read TGCGCCAGCAGCCCGGACAGGGGAGCTAGCACAGATACGCAGTATTTT.

This chain connects TRBV7-2 to TRBJ1-3, with D tentatively TRBD1 (5 bases). Germline loops: CDR1 SGHTA, CDR2 FQGNSA. V dropped 5 bases and J dropped 1 base, with 15 bases sitting between them. The CDR3 covers 16 residues. CDR3: CASSPSVGTSGNTIYF. As DNA, the CDR3 is TGTGCCAGCAGCCCAAGTGTGGGGACTTCTGGAAACACCATATATTTT.

The chain joins TRBV6-1 to TRBJ1-2, with a weak D call TRBD1 (6 bases). The ends were cut back, 8 bases at V and 6 bases at J, with 16 bases in the middle. The CDR3 spans 13 residues. CDR1 is MNHNS and CDR2 is SASEGT in the germline V gene. The CDR3 region is CASRLAGGHGYTF. The CDR3 DNA sequence: TGTGCCAGCCGGCTAGCGGGGGGCCATGGCTACACCTTC.

This rearrangement joins TRBV7-8 to TRBJ1-5; D unresolved. With 0 bases removed from V and 4 bases from J, the gap between germline ends came to 4 bases. Germline values: CDR1 SGHVS, CDR2 FQNEAQ. This CDR3 comprises 13 residues. CDR3 region: CASSLALNQPQHF. DNA for the CDR3: TGTGCCAGCAGCTTAGCGCTAAATCAGCCCCAGCATTTT.

The chain recombines TRBV2 with TRBJ2-7, with TRBD2 identical over 9 bases. After removal of 3 bases from V and 3 bases from J, the junction contained 6 bases not matched to a gene. This CDR3 contains 15 residues. Germline V gives CDR1 SNHLY, CDR2 FYNNEI. The DNA for the CDR3 is TGTGCCAGCAGTGATGTTCTAGCGGGACTCTACGAGCAGTACTTC. Translating it yields CASSDVLAGLYEQYF.

The V gene is TRBV20-1, the J gene TRBJ1-1; no clear D. Germline V lookup: CDR1 DFQATT, CDR2 SNEGSKA (reference sequence). The CDR3 loop spans 11 amino acids. V dropped 4 bases and J dropped 2 bases, with 5 bases sitting between them. The CDR3 sequence: CSAKLNTEAFF. The DNA for the CDR3 is TGCAGTGCTAAGCTAAACACTGAAGCTTTCTTT.

The chain joins TRBV5-1 to TRBJ1-2; D gene ambiguous. The CDR3 has 13 residues. Germline V gene data show CDR1 as SGHRS and CDR2 as YFSETQ. Trimming pared 6 bases from V and 0 bases from J, leaving 9 bases between. The chain's CDR3 is CASTPHANYGYTF. The CDR3 coding sequence is TGCGCCAGCACTCCTCACGCTAACTATGGCTACACCTTC.